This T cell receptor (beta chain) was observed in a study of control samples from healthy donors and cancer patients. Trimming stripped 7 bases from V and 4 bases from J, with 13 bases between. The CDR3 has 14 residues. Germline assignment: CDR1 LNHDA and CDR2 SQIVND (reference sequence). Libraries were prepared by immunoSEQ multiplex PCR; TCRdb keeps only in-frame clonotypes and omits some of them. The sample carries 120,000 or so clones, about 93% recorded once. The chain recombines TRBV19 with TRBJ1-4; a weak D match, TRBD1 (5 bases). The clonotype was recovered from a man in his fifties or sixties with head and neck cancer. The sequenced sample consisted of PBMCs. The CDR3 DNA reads TGTGCCAGTACCGCGGGACGGAATAATGAAAAACTGTTTTTT. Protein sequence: CASTAGRNNEKLFF.